The sample holds one count of the clone carrying this T cell receptor beta chain. What it binds is not known. This sample was included in a study of CD8+ T cells in alopecia areata. Study-wide findings and caveats: Lesional scalp exceeded normal scalp in clonality, especially in alopecia totalis/universalis. Expanded CD8+ clones among the top 100, and scalp clonality, were significantly decreased by tofacitinib.

Treatment here: oral pan-JAK inhibitor, 5-10 mg twice daily. The germline CDR1 and CDR2 sequences are LNHDA and SQIVND (reference sequence). The CDR3 consists of 13 residues. The V end was cut by 5 bases, the J end by 4 bases, with 9 bases between. After isolation, RNA underwent reverse transcription to generate cDNA as the sequencing template. This table comes from immunoSEQ multiplex PCR, and its TCRdb copy is limited to in-frame clones, with some not included. This sample has 180,000 or so clones; about three fifths occur once, and the top ten carry roughly 16%. The V gene is TRBV19, the J gene TRBJ1-5, with no clear D. The TCR was taken from a human donor with alopecia areata. The starting material was CD4+ T cells sorted from blood, obtained between weeks 55 and 65, from a patient treated with tofacitinib. The CDR3 DNA follows: TGTGCCAGTAGTGGTGACATGAATCAGCCCCAGCATTTT. Amino acids: CASSGDMNQPQHF.